What follows is one T cell receptor (beta chain) and its context. The germline V gene has CDR1 SEHNR and CDR2 FQNEAQ (reference sequence). The CDR3 is 14 amino acids. V was clipped by 4 bases and J by 4 bases; unmatched bases: 3. These data belong to a study of spatial heterogeneity in lung cancer. Looking at the study overall: Every unique TCR and UMI combination, on average, appeared more than ten times in raw reads.

TCR cDNA molecules each carried a unique molecular identifier. TCRdb used MiXCR to reprocess the 5' RACE reads, holding one entry per CDR3 protein. Of about 82,000 distinct CDR3 sequences detected, roughly 13% appear once; the ten largest clones hold around 4.3%. The sample's time point: sample taken at primary tumor resection. Extraction of whole RNA from tumor, nontumor lung or frozen PBMC preceded unsorted sequencing. Donation came from over 60 patients with untreated early-stage non-small cell lung cancer. The chain employs TRBV7-9 and TRBJ2-1; 8 positions agree with TRBD2. Here the sequenced sample was PBMCs, taken at surgery. The sequence was obtained from a male donor with early-stage non-small cell lung cancer. CDR3 nucleotides: TGTGCCAGCAGCTCTACGGGGGGGTACAATGAGCAGTTCTTC. Residues: CASSSTGGYNEQFF.